This T cell receptor beta chain was sequenced during a study of blood T cell repertoires in COVID-19. Study at large: PBMCs, B-cell-depleted T cells, or T cells provided the cDNA or gDNA that made up the material.

The Seattle site enrolled patients during active infection and followed them longitudinally. Original handling: From reference gene primer amplification, estimates of nucleated cell counts were derived. The data were produced by immunoSEQ multiplex PCR, yet TCRdb's version contains in-frame clones alone and is incomplete. V and J calls and clone size are copied from that table; D and trimming were computed from the DNA. This repertoire shows over 200,000 clones, 85% to 90% found once; its top ten account for 2% to 3%. This clone was counted a single time. This sequence was found in a man aged 30-40 years with COVID-19, enrolled during active disease. Sequences were obtained from peripheral blood.

CDR3 DNA: TGTGCCAGCAGTCCCCGGACTAGCGGGAGGGCCCGGAATGAGCAGTTCTTC. Encoded protein: CASSPRTSGRARNEQFF. V usage is TRBV28 and J usage is TRBJ2-1; 15 positions match TRBD2. V shed 5 bases and J 7 bases; nucleotides not matched to a gene: 9. This CDR3 spans 17 amino acids. Per the germline V gene, CDR1 is MDHEN and CDR2 is SYDVKM.